Below, one T cell receptor (beta chain) is given with its context. Its antigen is unknown. This CDR3 has 15 amino acids. Trimming took 1 base from V and 1 from J, leaving 9 bases between them. Germline CDR1 is SGHRS and CDR2 is YFSETQ. The data stem from a study of siplizumab effects on memory and regulatory T cells. General observations from the study: An assignable phenotype, naive or memory, was missing from roughly 80-95% of proliferating CD4+ or CD8+ clones. Just a small share of alloreactive clones was traced back to unstimulated subsets. Alloreactive sequences tracing back to unstimulated CD4+ memory cells fell significantly with siplizumab.

Repertoires were generated with immunoSEQ multiplex PCR, while TCRdb's copy carries only in-frame clones and drops some. Of about 100,000 clones in the sample, around 90% were seen once. The receptor was isolated from a human donor in good health. Some clones in this sample may be carry-over from other donors' samples. The sample was CD4+ T cells sorted from blood. The V gene is TRBV5-1, the J gene TRBJ2-4; D unresolved. In DNA, the CDR3 is TGCGCCAGCAGCTTGCCCACGTCTGCCAAAAACATTCAGTACTTC. It translates to CASSLPTSAKNIQYF.